Listed below are T cell receptor beta chains from one sample, sequenced in a study of control samples from healthy donors and cancer patients. The table came from immunoSEQ multiplex PCR; TCRdb's copy has only in-frame clones and leaves some out. The sample shows about 190,000 clones, roughly nine tenths of them seen only once. Sequences were obtained from blood. Receptors were obtained from a man aged 25-45 years in good health. Each CDR3 is given with its conserved first and last residue. The D gene is left open where the match is weak. Rows may omit the clone size; those that give it use once, few, many or a size class.

NA TRBJ2-1 TRBV2 NA TGTGCCAGCAGTGAAAGGGATGAGCAGTTCTTC CASSERDEQFF
NA TRBJ1-1 TRBV5-1 TRBD1 TGCGCCAGCAGTCCCAGGACAGGAGGGAACACTGAAGCTTTCTTT CASSPRTGGNTEAFF
NA TRBJ1-1 TRBV7-9 NA TGTGCCAGCACCCCCCTCACTGAAGCTTTCTTT CASTPLTEAFF
NA TRBJ2-3 TRBV24-1 TRBD2 TGTGCCACCAGTGACCCCTCGGGGACTAGCGGCACAGATACGCAGTATTTT CATSDPSGTSGTDTQYF
NA TRBJ1-2 TRBV10-1 NA TGCGCCAGCCGAGAGGTAGTTAAAACAGGGAGCAGGGGAGAGGGCTACACCTTC CASREVVKTGSRGEGYTF
NA TRBJ2-7 TRBV6-5 TRBD1 TGTGCCAGCAGTTTGTCTGGACAGGGCAGCGAGCAGTACTTC CASSLSGQGSEQYF
NA TRBJ2-3 TRBV12-5 TRBD2 TGTGCTAGTGGTTTGGCCGAGGGACTAGCGAAGCCAGATACGCAGTATTTT CASGLAEGLAKPDTQYF
few TRBJ1-3 TRBV11-2 TRBD1 TGTGCCAGCAGCCTTCGGACAGGGCAAGACCCTGGAAACACCATATATTTT CASSLRTGQDPGNTIYF
NA TRBJ1-6 TRBV2 NA TGTGCCAGCAGTGAAGCCCGCTTCGGGGGTTATAATTCACCCCTCCACTTT CASSEARFGGYNSPLHF
NA TRBJ2-3 TRBV5-1 TRBD2 TGCGCCAGCAGCTTGACGACTAGCGGGTTTGATACGCAGTATTTT CASSLTTSGFDTQYF
few TRBJ1-2 TRBV12-3/TRBV12-4 NA TGTGCCAGCAGCTTGGGGACTCCTTTAGGCTACACCTTC CASSLGTPLGYTF
NA TRBJ2-7 TRBV2 TRBD2 TGTGCCAGCAGTGATGCTAGCGGGGGGGCTCGGGAGCAGTACTTC CASSDASGGAREQYF
NA TRBJ2-3 TRBV15 NA TGTGCCACCAGCAGGTCCGTCCAGGGTTTGGGGGATACGCAGTATTTT CATSRSVQGLGDTQYF
once TRBJ1-2 TRBV6-4 NA TGTGCCAGCAGTGATAGTACAAAGGGGCACTATGGCTACACCTTC CASSDSTKGHYGYTF
NA TRBJ2-3 TRBV4-2 NA TGTGCCAGCAGCCAAGCTCCCGACAGGATTCAAAGCACAGATACGCAGTATTTT CASSQAPDRIQSTDTQYF
NA TRBJ1-5 TRBV7-9 TRBD1 TGTGCCAGCAGCTTTGATGGACAGGGGGTGTCTAATCAGCCCCAGCATTTT CASSFDGQGVSNQPQHF
NA TRBJ2-2 TRBV6-5 TRBD2 TGTGCCAGCTCAGCGGGGGGTGGTACCGGGGAGCTGTTTTTT CASSAGGGTGELFF
NA TRBJ2-5 TRBV3-1/TRBV3-2 NA TGTGCCAGCAGCCAAGCGCCCCAACCGGCGACCCAGTACTTC CASSQAPQPATQYF
NA TRBJ1-4 TRBV29-1 NA TGCAGCGTTGCTTCCCAGGGTACTGAAAAACTGTTTTTT CSVASQGTEKLFF
NA TRBJ2-3 TRBV9 TRBD2 TGTGCCAGCAGCGTAGGGGCTAGCGGGGGGGCAGATACGCAGTATTTT CASSVGASGGADTQYF
NA TRBJ1-1 TRBV10-2 NA TGCGCCAGCAGTGAGCGGAGGGGGATTGCTGAAGCTTTCTTT CASSERRGIAEAFF
NA TRBJ1-5 TRBV27 NA TGTGCCAGCAGTCGCAGGGGAGAAAGCAATCAGCCCCAGCATTTT CASSRRGESNQPQHF
NA TRBJ2-3 TRBV30 TRBD1 TGTGCCTGGAATACAGGGGGCGGAACAGATACGCAGTATTTT CAWNTGGGTDTQYF
NA TRBJ1-4 TRBV7-6 NA TGTGCCAGCAGCTTCAACATGAGACAGAATGAAAAACTGTTTTTT CASSFNMRQNEKLFF
NA TRBJ1-2 TRBV5-1 NA TGCGCCAGCAGCTTGGGGACAGAAGCTAACTATGGCTACACCTTC CASSLGTEANYGYTF
NA TRBJ1-1 TRBV19 NA TGTGCCAGTAGTATAACAGGGATGAACACTGAAGCTTTCTTT CASSITGMNTEAFF
NA TRBJ1-2 TRBV29-1 NA TGCAGCGTTGAGGCCCCGGACGCGGGGACGGGCTACACCTTC CSVEAPDAGTGYTF
NA TRBJ2-3 TRBV4-2 TRBD2 TGTGCCAGCAGCCAAGCACTAGCGGGGGGGGGCACTAGCACAGATACGCAGTATTTT CASSQALAGGGTSTDTQYF
NA TRBJ1-4 TRBV2 NA TGTGCCAGCAATAGGGGTAAAAATGAAAAACTGTTTTTT CASNRGKNEKLFF
NA TRBJ2-1 TRBV15 NA TGTGCCACCAGCAGAGATCGGGCGGGTAACTCCTACAATGAGCAGTTCTTC CATSRDRAGNSYNEQFF
NA TRBJ1-2 TRBV7-9 NA TGTGCCAGCAGCTCGATATCCCAGAACTATGGCTACACCTTC CASSSISQNYGYTF
NA TRBJ2-3 TRBV27 NA TGTGCCAGCAGTTTATCGCTACTGGGGGGCGCAGATACGCAGTATTTT CASSLSLLGGADTQYF
NA TRBJ1-2 TRBV7-9 NA TGTGCCAGCAGCTCGACTTACCGGGACACCTCTCGGTATGGCTACACCTTC CASSSTYRDTSRYGYTF
NA TRBJ1-3 TRBV5-1 NA TGCGCCAGCAGCTTGGGGGCCCCAGGAGACACCATATATTTT CASSLGAPGDTIYF
NA TRBJ2-7 TRBV5-6 NA TGTGCCAGCAGCTTGGGGATGGGGCCACAGGGAGGGCAGTACTTC CASSLGMGPQGGQYF
few TRBJ2-3 TRBV13 TRBD2 TGTGCCAGCAGCCTGGGAGCGGGGGACAACACAGATACGCAGTATTTT CASSLGAGDNTDTQYF
NA TRBJ1-5 TRBV29-1 NA TGCAGCGTTGTTTTCACACTCAATCAGCCCCAGCATTTT CSVVFTLNQPQHF
once TRBJ1-1 TRBV7-3 NA TGTGCCAGCAGCGCAACATTCTCAGAGGCTGAAGCTTTCTTT CASSATFSEAEAFF
NA TRBJ2-2 TRBV9 NA TGTGCCAGCAGCTCAAAGGGGGAGCTGTTTTTT CASSSKGELFF
NA TRBJ1-5 TRBV4-1 NA TGCGCCAGCAGCCAAGATTCGGGGGCGAGCAATCAGCCCCAGCATTTT CASSQDSGASNQPQHF
NA TRBJ2-3 TRBV6-2/TRBV6-3 NA TGTGCCAGCAGTTTTCCCCCAGATACGCAGTATTTT CASSFPPDTQYF
NA TRBJ2-1 TRBV6-6 TRBD1 TGTGCCAGCAGTCCCGGGACAGGGGGTTGGGGGGAGCAGTTCTTC CASSPGTGGWGEQFF
NA TRBJ2-3 TRBV2 NA TGTGCCAGCAGTATTCAGGGGGGTTTTCAAGATACGCAGTATTTT CASSIQGGFQDTQYF
NA TRBJ1-2 TRBV5-4 NA TGTGCCAGCAGCTTGAGGGGCGGCTACACCTTC CASSLRGGYTF
NA TRBJ2-1 TRBV2 TRBD2 TGTGCCAGCAGCCGACTAGCGGGGGCCTCGAGCTCCTACAATGAGCAGTTCTTC CASSRLAGASSSYNEQFF
NA TRBJ1-5 TRBV20-1 NA TGCAGTGCCAGTCAGGCGGATCAGCCCCAGCATTTT CSASQADQPQHF
NA TRBJ1-6 TRBV30 NA TGTGCCTGGAGTGTCGGTACAGAGAATTCACCCCTCCACTTT CAWSVGTENSPLHF
NA TRBJ2-6 TRBV27 TRBD1 TGTGCCAGCAGTTATACAGGGGTTTTGGGGGCCAACGTCCTGACTTTC CASSYTGVLGANVLTF
NA TRBJ1-3 TRBV11-1 TRBD1 TGTGCCAGCAGCCGGACAGGGCTCGGAAACACCATATATTTT CASSRTGLGNTIYF
NA TRBJ1-1 TRBV18 NA TGTGCCAGCTCACCACACCAGGCCGATTTTAACACTGAAGCTTTCTTT CASSPHQADFNTEAFF
NA TRBJ2-7 TRBV6-2/TRBV6-3 TRBD2 TGTGCCAGCAGCCGACCCGGGACTAGCTCCTACGAGCAGTACTTC CASSRPGTSSYEQYF
NA TRBJ1-2 TRBV27 NA TGTGCCAGCAGTTTATTGAAGGGCCTTCAATTAAGCTACACCTTC CASSLLKGLQLSYTF
NA TRBJ1-5 TRBV10-1 NA TGCGCCAGCAGTGCCCGGGACACGAATCAGCCCCAGCATTTT CASSARDTNQPQHF
NA TRBJ1-5 TRBV2 NA TGTGCCAGCAGTGTAGACAGGAATCAGCCCCAGCATTTT CASSVDRNQPQHF
NA TRBJ2-7 TRBV19 TRBD1 TGTGCCGCAGGGGGCCGCGAGCAGTACTTC CAAGGREQYF